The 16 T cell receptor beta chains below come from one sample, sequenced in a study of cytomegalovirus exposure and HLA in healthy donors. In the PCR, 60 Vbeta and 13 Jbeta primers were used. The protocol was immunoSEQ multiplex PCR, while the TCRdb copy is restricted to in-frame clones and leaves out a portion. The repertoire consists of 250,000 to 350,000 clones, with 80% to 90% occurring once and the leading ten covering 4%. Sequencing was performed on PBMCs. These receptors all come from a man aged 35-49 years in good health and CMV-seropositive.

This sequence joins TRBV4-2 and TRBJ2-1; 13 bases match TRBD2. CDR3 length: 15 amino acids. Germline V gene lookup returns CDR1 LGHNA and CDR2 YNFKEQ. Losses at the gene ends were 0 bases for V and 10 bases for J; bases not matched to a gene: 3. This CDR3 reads CASSQELAGGDEQFF. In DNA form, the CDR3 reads TGTGCCAGCAGCCAAGAACTAGCGGGAGGGGACGAGCAGTTCTTC.

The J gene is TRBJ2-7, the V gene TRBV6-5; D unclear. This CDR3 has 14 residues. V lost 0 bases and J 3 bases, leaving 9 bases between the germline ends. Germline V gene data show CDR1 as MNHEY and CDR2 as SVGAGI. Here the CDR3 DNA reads TGTGCCAGCAGTTACTCCGTCCCTTACTACGAGCAGTACTTC. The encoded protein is CASSYSVPYYEQYF.

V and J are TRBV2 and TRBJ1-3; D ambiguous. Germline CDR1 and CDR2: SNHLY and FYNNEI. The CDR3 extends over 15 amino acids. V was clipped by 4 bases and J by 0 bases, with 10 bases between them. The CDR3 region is CASSVVGSSGNTIYF. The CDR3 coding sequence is TGTGCCAGCAGTGTTGTAGGGAGCTCTGGAAACACCATATATTTT.

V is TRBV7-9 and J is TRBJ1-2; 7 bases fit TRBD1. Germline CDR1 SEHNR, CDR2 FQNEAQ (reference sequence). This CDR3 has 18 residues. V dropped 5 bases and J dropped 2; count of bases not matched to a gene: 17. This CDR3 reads CASSPPSSHRGLNYGYTF. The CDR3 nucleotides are TGTGCCAGCAGCCCCCCCAGTTCGCACAGGGGCCTCAACTATGGCTACACCTTC.

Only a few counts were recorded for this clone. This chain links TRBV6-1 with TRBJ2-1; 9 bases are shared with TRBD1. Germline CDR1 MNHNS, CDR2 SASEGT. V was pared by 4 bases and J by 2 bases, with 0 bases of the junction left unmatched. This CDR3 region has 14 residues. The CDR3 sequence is CASSGQGAYNEQFF. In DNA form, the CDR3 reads TGTGCCAGCAGTGGACAGGGGGCCTACAATGAGCAGTTCTTC.

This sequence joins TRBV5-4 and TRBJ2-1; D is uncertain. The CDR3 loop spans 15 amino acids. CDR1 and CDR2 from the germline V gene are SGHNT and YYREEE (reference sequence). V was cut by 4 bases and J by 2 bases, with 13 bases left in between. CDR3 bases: TGTGCCAGCAGCCTCCGGCTAGTCACCTACAATGAGCAGTTCTTC. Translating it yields CASSLRLVTYNEQFF.

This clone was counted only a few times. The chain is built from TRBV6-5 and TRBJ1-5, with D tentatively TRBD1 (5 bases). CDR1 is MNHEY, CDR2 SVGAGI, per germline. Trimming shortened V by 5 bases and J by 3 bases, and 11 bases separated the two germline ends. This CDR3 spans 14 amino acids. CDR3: CASSPQGNNQPQHF. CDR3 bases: TGTGCCAGCAGTCCTCAGGGAAACAATCAGCCCCAGCATTTT.

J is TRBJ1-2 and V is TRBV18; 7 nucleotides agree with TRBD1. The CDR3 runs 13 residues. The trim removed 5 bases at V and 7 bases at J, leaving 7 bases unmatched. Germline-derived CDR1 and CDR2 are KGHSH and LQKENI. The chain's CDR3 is CASSSRDRTGYTF. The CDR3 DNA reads TGTGCCAGCTCATCCCGGGACAGAACTGGCTACACCTTC.

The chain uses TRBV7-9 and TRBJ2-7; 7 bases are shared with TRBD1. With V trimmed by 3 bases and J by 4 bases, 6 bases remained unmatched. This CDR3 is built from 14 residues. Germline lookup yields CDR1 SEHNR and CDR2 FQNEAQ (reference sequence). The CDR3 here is CASSFSGQEYEQYF. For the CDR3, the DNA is TGTGCCAGCAGCTTCTCTGGACAGGAATACGAGCAGTACTTC.

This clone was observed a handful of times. The CDR3 loop is CASSAEDQGFYGYTF. The CDR3 DNA reads as TGTGCCAGCAGTGCTGAGGACCAGGGTTTCTATGGCTACACCTTC. The V and J genes are TRBV27 and TRBJ1-2; possibly TRBD1 for D (5 bases). CDR1 and CDR2 from the germline V gene are MNHEY and SMNVEV (reference sequence). Trimming removed 5 bases from V and 4 bases from J, with 17 bases in between. The CDR3 totals 15 residues.

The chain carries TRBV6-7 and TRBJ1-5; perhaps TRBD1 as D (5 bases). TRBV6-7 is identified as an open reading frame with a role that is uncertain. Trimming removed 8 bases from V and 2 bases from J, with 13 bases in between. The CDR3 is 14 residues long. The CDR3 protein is CASPLGGGNQPQHF. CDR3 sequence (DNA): TGTGCCAGCCCCCTCGGGGGAGGCAATCAGCCCCAGCATTTT.

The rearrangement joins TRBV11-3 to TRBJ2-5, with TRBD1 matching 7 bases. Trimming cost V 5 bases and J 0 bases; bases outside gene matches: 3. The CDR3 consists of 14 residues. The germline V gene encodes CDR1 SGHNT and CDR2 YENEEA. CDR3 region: CASSAGQDQETQYF. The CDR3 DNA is TGTGCCAGCAGCGCCGGACAGGACCAAGAGACCCAGTACTTC.

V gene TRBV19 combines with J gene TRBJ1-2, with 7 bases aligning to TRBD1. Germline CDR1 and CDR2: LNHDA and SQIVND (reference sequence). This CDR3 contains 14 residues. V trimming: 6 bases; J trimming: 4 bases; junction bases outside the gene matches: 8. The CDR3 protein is CASSPGQEGYGYTF. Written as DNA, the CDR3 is TGTGCCAGTAGCCCCGGACAGGAGGGCTATGGCTACACCTTC.

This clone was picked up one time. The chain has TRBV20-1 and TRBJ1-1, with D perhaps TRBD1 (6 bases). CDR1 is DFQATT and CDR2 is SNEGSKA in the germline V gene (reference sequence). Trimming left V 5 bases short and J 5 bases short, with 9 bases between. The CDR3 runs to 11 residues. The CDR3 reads CSAYRETEAFF. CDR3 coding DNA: TGCAGTGCTTACAGGGAGACTGAAGCTTTCTTT.

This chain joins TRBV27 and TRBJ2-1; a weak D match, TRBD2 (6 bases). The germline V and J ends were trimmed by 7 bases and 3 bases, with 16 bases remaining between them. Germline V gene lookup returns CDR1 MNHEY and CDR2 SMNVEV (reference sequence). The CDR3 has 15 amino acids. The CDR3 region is CASKIRTTNYNEQFF. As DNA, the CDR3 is TGTGCCAGCAAAATTCGGACTACCAACTACAATGAGCAGTTCTTC.

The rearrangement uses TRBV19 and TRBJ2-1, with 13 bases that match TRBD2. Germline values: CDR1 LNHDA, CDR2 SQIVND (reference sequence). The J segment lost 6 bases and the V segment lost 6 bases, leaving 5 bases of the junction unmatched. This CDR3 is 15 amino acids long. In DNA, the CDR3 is TGTGCCAGTAGCATACTAGCGGGAGGGCTCAATGAGCAGTTCTTC. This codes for CASSILAGGLNEQFF.